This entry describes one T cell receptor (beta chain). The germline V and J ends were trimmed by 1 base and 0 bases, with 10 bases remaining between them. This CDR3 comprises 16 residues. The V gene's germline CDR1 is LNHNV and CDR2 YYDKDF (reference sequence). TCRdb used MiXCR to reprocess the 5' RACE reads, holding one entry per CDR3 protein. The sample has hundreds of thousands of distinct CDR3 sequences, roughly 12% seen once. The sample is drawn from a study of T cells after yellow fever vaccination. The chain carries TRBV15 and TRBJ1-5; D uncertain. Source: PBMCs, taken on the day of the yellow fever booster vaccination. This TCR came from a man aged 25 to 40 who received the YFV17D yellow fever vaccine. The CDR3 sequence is CATSRVLTHSNQPQHF. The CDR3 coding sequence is TGTGCCACCAGCAGAGTTTTGACGCATAGCAATCAGCCCCAGCATTTT.